The 32 T cell receptor beta chains below come from one sample, sequenced in a study of blood T cells in healthy people across ages. For the second PCR, which ran for roughly 6 to 11 cycles, a sample-barcoded 5' primer and a J-beta primer mix were used. TCRdb reprocessed the 5' RACE reads via MiXCR and lists one record per CDR3 protein. The sample consists of approximately 800,000 distinct CDR3 sequences, roughly 24% of them appearing once. The same sample was also studied in work on T cells of mothers and their children.

What was sequenced was blood. These receptors were collected from a boy younger than 18 in good health.

This clonotype came up a few times. The chain combines TRBV4-1 with TRBJ2-3; D remains ambiguous. The CDR3 spans 14 residues. V lost 1 base and J lost 2, with 7 bases in between. The germline gives CDR1 MGHRA, CDR2 YSYEKL. CDR3 sequence: CASSQGVYTDTQYF. The CDR3 bases are TGCGCCAGCAGCCAAGGGGTCTACACAGATACGCAGTATTTT.

The chain employs TRBV6-6 and TRBJ2-5, with D perhaps TRBD1 or TRBD2 (5 bases each). In germline, CDR1 is MNHNY, CDR2 SVGAGI (reference sequence). This CDR3 is built from 14 residues. Trimming removed 2 bases from V and 2 bases from J, with 9 bases in between. In nucleotides, the CDR3 is TGTGCCAGCAGTTACAAAGGGACGCAAGAGACCCAGTACTTC. This encodes CASSYKGTQETQYF.

This clonotype was found many times. The chain is built from TRBV5-1 and TRBJ2-6; D is ambiguous. Trimming took 6 bases from V and 0 from J, leaving 7 bases between them. The germline gives CDR1 SGHRS, CDR2 YFSETQ. CDR3 size: 14 residues. This chain's CDR3 is CASTNRSGANVLTF. The CDR3, as DNA: TGCGCCAGCACCAACCGCTCTGGGGCCAACGTCCTGACTTTC.

This clonotype was seen repeatedly, ten times or more. This sequence joins TRBV28 and TRBJ2-3; 10 bases match TRBD1. V gave up 5 bases and J gave up 9 bases; unmatched junction bases: 5. CDR1 is MDHEN and CDR2 is SYDVKM in the germline V gene. The CDR3 runs 13 residues. The CDR3 protein is CASSHGDRGTQYF. The CDR3 DNA is TGTGCCAGCAGTCACGGGGACAGGGGAACGCAGTATTTT.

In this sample, this clonotype turned up a few times. The J gene is TRBJ1-2, the V gene TRBV12-3 or TRBV12-4; 12 bases agree with TRBD1. This CDR3 has 16 residues. The V segment lost 9 bases and the J segment 2 bases; nucleotides outside the gene matches: 10. The CDR3 protein is CASSLAGTGGNYGYTF. In DNA, the CDR3 is TGTGCCAGTAGTCTCGCCGGGACAGGGGGCAACTATGGCTACACCTTC.

This clonotype was found many times. This chain links TRBV7-9 with TRBJ2-2; 12 positions agree with TRBD2. The length of the CDR3 is 15 residues. Per the germline V gene, CDR1 is SEHNR and CDR2 is FQNEAQ (reference sequence). Trimming cost V 5 bases and J 4 bases; bases outside gene matches: 2. CDR3 bases: TGTGCCAGCAGCCCGGGACTAGCGGGCACCGGGGAGCTGTTTTTT. Residues: CASSPGLAGTGELFF.

The chain uses TRBV20-1 and TRBJ2-7; TRBD1 agrees at 7 bases. CDR1 DFQATT and CDR2 SNEGSKA come from the germline V gene (reference sequence). V shed 6 bases, J shed 1 base, and the junction held 9 bases outside the gene matches. This CDR3 contains 14 residues. Written as DNA, the CDR3 is TGCAGTGCCCCGGGACAGATAAATTCCTACGAGCAGTACTTC. Encoded protein: CSAPGQINSYEQYF.

In the case of this clonotype: A read error may be the cause here, since a much bigger clone is one base away. CDR3 region: CVSSSQGSYGYTF. The CDR3 DNA reads as TGTGTCAGCAGCTCCCAGGGTAGCTATGGCTACACCTTC. V and J are TRBV5-5 and TRBJ1-2, with a tentative D call TRBD1 (5 bases). Germline loops: CDR1 SGHKS, CDR2 YYEKEE (reference sequence). The CDR3 runs 13 residues.

The sample holds many counts of this clonotype. This chain connects TRBV20-1 to TRBJ1-4, with D possibly matching TRBD1 (5 bases). V shed 5 bases and J shed 8 bases, with 18 bases lying between them. The germline V gene encodes CDR1 DFQATT and CDR2 SNEGSKA (reference sequence). CDR3 length: 14 amino acids. CDR3 in DNA: TGCAGTGCTCCACTTTACACAGGTGGAGAAAAACTGTTTTTT. It yields the protein CSAPLYTGGEKLFF.

This clonotype came up a few times. The CDR3 sequence: CSAPAAGAFQETQYF. The CDR3 coding sequence is TGCAGTGCGCCTGCAGCGGGGGCGTTCCAAGAGACCCAGTACTTC. The rearrangement links TRBV20-1 to TRBJ2-1; TRBD2 matches at 8 bases. Judging by the DNA end, TRBJ2-5 fits better; the J call may be wrong. This CDR3 has 15 amino acids. Germline V gives CDR1 DFQATT, CDR2 SNEGSKA (reference sequence).

V and J are TRBV13 and TRBJ2-5, with a weak D call TRBD2 (5 bases). The end of the DNA aligns better with TRBJ2-1, so the J call may be wrong. The CDR3 totals 15 residues. The germline V gene has CDR1 PRHDT and CDR2 FYEKMQ (reference sequence). CDR3 nucleotides: TGTGCCAGCAGCTTAGTAGGGAGCAGCAAGAATGAGCAGTTCTTC. This encodes CASSLVGSSKNEQFF.

V and J are TRBV29-1 and TRBJ1-2, with 9 nucleotides matching TRBD1. V was clipped by 4 bases and J by 8 bases; unmatched bases: 2. The CDR3 has 11 residues. Germline V CDR1 and CDR2: SQVTM, ANQGSEA. The CDR3 DNA reads as TGCAGCGTTGGGACAGGGGAAGGCTACACCTTC. It encodes CSVGTGEGYTF.

This clonotype was seen a handful of times. V usage is TRBV6-1 and J usage is TRBJ2-5; TRBD2 matches at 12 bases. The J call may be in error: the DNA end matches TRBJ2-1 better. This CDR3 region has 13 residues. The germline V gene has CDR1 MNHNS and CDR2 SASEGT. CDR3 amino acids: CAILGLAGSEQFF. The CDR3 DNA is TGTGCCATCCTCGGACTAGCGGGGAGTGAGCAGTTCTTC.

Only a few counts were recorded for this clonotype. The rearrangement uses TRBV15 and TRBJ2-5, with D unresolved. Trimming left V 8 bases short and J 0 bases short, with 4 bases between. Germline CDR1 and CDR2: LNHNV and YYDKDF (reference sequence). This CDR3 spans 11 amino acids. The CDR3 DNA follows: TGTGCCACCCCAGACCAAGAGACCCAGTACTTC. Translated, it gives CATPDQETQYF.

This chain uses TRBV10-3 with TRBJ2-3; D ambiguous. Germline assignment: CDR1 ENHRY and CDR2 SYGVKD. V lost 4 bases and J 0 bases, leaving 8 bases between the germline ends. The CDR3 spans 14 residues. CDR3 residues: CAISGLGSTDTQYF. The CDR3 bases are TGTGCCATCAGTGGACTCGGGAGCACAGATACGCAGTATTTT.

The rearrangement joins TRBV7-6 to TRBJ2-5; TRBD1 aligns across 9 bases. V lost 5 bases, J lost 5 bases, and 9 bases stayed unmatched. CDR3 size: 15 residues. Germline V lookup: CDR1 SGHVS, CDR2 FNYEAQ. The CDR3 region is CASSPRTGEYETQYF. The CDR3 DNA reads TGTGCCAGCAGCCCCCGGACAGGGGAGTACGAGACCCAGTACTTC.

This clonotype was seen a handful of times. The J gene is TRBJ2-5, the V gene TRBV4-1, with 10 bases lining up with TRBD1. The closer fit of TRBJ2-1 to the DNA end suggests the J call may be wrong. The CDR3 totals 16 residues. CDR1 MGHRA and CDR2 YSYEKL come from the germline V gene. Here the CDR3 reads CASSQEPGQGFNEQFF. The CDR3, as DNA: TGCGCCAGCAGCCAAGAGCCGGGACAGGGGTTCAATGAGCAGTTCTTC.

This clonotype was detected only a few times. V is TRBV5-1 and J is TRBJ2-6; D not certain. Trimming left V 0 bases short and J 4 bases short, with 11 bases between. The CDR3 loop spans 16 amino acids. CDR1 SGHRS and CDR2 YFSETQ come from the germline V gene. The CDR3 region has the DNA TGCGCCAGCAGCTTGGAGGGTACCGCGGGGGCCAACGTCCTGACTTTC. Its translation is CASSLEGTAGANVLTF.

CDR3 coding DNA: TGTGCCAGCAGCCATGGGCCTGGGGGAGCCTACGAGCAGTACTTC. This codes for CASSHGPGGAYEQYF. The chain carries TRBV3-1 and TRBJ2-5, with D perhaps TRBD1 or TRBD2 (5 bases each). The J call may be mistaken, given a closer DNA end match to TRBJ2-7. This CDR3 has 15 residues. Germline V gene sequence: CDR1 LGHDT, CDR2 YNNKEL (reference sequence).

The chain is built from TRBV2 and TRBJ1-1; 8 nucleotides agree with TRBD1. V lost 7 bases, J lost 4 bases, and 11 bases stayed unmatched. Germline CDR1 and CDR2: SNHLY and FYNNEI. The length of the CDR3 is 15 residues. The CDR3 DNA sequence: TGTGCCAGCACCGCGGACAGGGATATAGGCACTGAAGCTTTCTTT. Translated, it gives CASTADRDIGTEAFF. Combining the CDR3 with reference TRBV2 and TRBJ1-1 gives the whole variable domain EPEVTQTPSHQVTQMGQEVILRCVPISNHLYFYWYRQILGQKVEFLVSFYNNEISEKSEIFDDQFSVERPDGSNFTLKIRSTKLEDSAMYFCASTADRDIGTEAFFGQGTRLTVV.

The chain couples TRBV20-1 to TRBJ2-5, with 7 positions matching TRBD1. Germline-derived CDR1 and CDR2 are DFQATT and SNEGSKA (reference sequence). J gave up 5 bases and V 1 base, and 10 bases lay outside the gene matches. The length of the CDR3 is 15 residues. CDR3: CSARAHEGASETQYF. The CDR3 nucleotides are TGCAGTGCTAGAGCTCACGAGGGGGCGTCCGAGACCCAGTACTTC.

Only one count was recorded for this clonotype. The chain carries TRBV12-3 or TRBV12-4 and TRBJ1-2; no definite D call. The germline V and J ends were trimmed by 2 bases and 1 base, with 5 bases remaining between them. The CDR3 has 13 residues. For the CDR3, the DNA is TGTGCCAGCAGTTTACCAGATAACTATGGCTACACCTTC. It is translated as CASSLPDNYGYTF.

The rearrangement uses TRBV5-1 and TRBJ2-5; D gene ambiguous. This CDR3 is 15 amino acids long. CDR1 and CDR2 from the germline V gene are SGHRS and YFSETQ. V gave up 6 bases and J gave up 0 bases, with 15 bases separating them. This chain's CDR3 is CASMRNSAYQETQYF. CDR3 nucleotides: TGCGCCAGCATGAGAAACAGTGCGTACCAAGAGACCCAGTACTTC. The full variable domain, its missing parts supplied by reference TRBV5-1 and TRBJ2-5, is KAGVTQTPRYLIKTRGQQVTLSCSPISGHRSVSWYQQTPGQGLQFLFEYFSETQRNKGNFPGRFSGRQFSNSRSEMNVSTLELGDSALYLCASMRNSAYQETQYFGPGTRLLVL.

This clonotype has at least ten counts. The V call is TRBV15, the J call TRBJ2-4, with D possibly TRBD2 on 6 matching bases. The CDR3 is 15 amino acids. Germline CDR1 reads LNHNV; CDR2 reads YYDKDF (reference sequence). The ends were cut back, 3 bases at V and 8 bases at J, with 17 bases in the middle. CDR3 in DNA: TGTGCCACCAGCAGGGCCTCCGGGACTCTAGACATTCAGTACTTC. Encoded protein: CATSRASGTLDIQYF.

This clonotype occurred a few times. The CDR3 reads CASSVDGYGPREGYTF. CDR3 bases: TGTGCCAGCAGCGTAGATGGGTACGGACCGAGGGAAGGCTACACCTTC. The V and J genes are TRBV9 and TRBJ1-2; no reliable D call. V was shortened by 0 bases and J by 8 bases, with 20 bases between the two germline ends. Germline assignment: CDR1 SGDLS and CDR2 YYNGEE. This CDR3 is 16 amino acids long.

This sequence joins TRBV3-1 and TRBJ2-7; a possible D gene is TRBD2 (5 bases). The CDR3 has 14 amino acids. Germline lookup yields CDR1 LGHDT and CDR2 YNNKEL (reference sequence). V was pared by 2 bases and J by 0 bases, with 8 bases between. As DNA, the CDR3 is TGTGCCAGCAGCCAATTTGCGGGCTCCTACGAGCAGTACTTC. It is translated as CASSQFAGSYEQYF.

The rearrangement joins TRBV28 to TRBJ2-5, with D tentatively TRBD1 (5 bases). This CDR3 region has 14 residues. Germline assignment: CDR1 MDHEN and CDR2 SYDVKM. V was clipped by 6 bases and J by 5 bases, with 16 bases between them. CDR3 sequence: CASSLTVGAETQYF. The DNA of the CDR3 is TGTGCCAGCAGCCTGACCGTTGGGGCGGAGACCCAGTACTTC.

This clonotype was counted a few times. V gene TRBV28 combines with J gene TRBJ1-6; TRBD1 matches 8 bases. Per germline, CDR1 MDHEN and CDR2 SYDVKM. The CDR3 consists of 15 residues. The V gene end was trimmed by 6 bases and the J gene end by 3 bases; junction bases not matched to a gene: 4. The CDR3 DNA is TGTGCCAGCAGCAGGGGACAGGACTATAATTCACCCCTCCACTTT. Its translation is CASSRGQDYNSPLHF.

The V call is TRBV9, the J call TRBJ2-5; perhaps TRBD1 as D (5 bases). Gene TRBJ2-1 matches the end of the DNA better, so the J call may be wrong. Per germline, CDR1 SGDLS and CDR2 YYNGEE. The CDR3 is made up of 14 amino acids. The CDR3 DNA is TGTGCCAGCGATTCTGATGGGGCCGGCAATGAGCAGTTCTTC. It translates to CASDSDGAGNEQFF.

The table lists this clonotype with a few counts. The gene calls are TRBV20-1 and TRBJ2-1, with 9 nucleotides matching TRBD1. Germline V gene sequence: CDR1 DFQATT, CDR2 SNEGSKA (reference sequence). This CDR3 is built from 18 residues. V lost 3 bases to trimming and J lost 5 bases; unmatched junction nucleotides: 17. CDR3 loop: CSASSPGQGQFSHNEQFF. CDR3 nucleotides: TGCAGTGCTAGTTCACCGGGACAGGGCCAATTCAGCCACAATGAGCAGTTCTTC.

The chain has TRBV12-3 or TRBV12-4 and TRBJ1-2; 10 positions agree with TRBD1. After removal of 5 bases from V and 7 bases from J, the junction contained 7 bases not matched to a gene. The CDR3 covers 14 residues. The chain's CDR3 is CASSPTGGATGYTF. The CDR3 DNA reads TGTGCCAGCAGTCCGACAGGGGGCGCGACTGGCTACACCTTC.

This clonotype showed up just a few times. The CDR3 DNA reads TGTGCCAGCAGTTGGGGGGACAGGATAGGGACTGAAGCTTTCTTT. The encoded protein is CASSWGDRIGTEAFF. The chain combines TRBV6-5 with TRBJ1-1; 8 positions agree with TRBD1. CDR3 length equals 15 residues. Germline assignment: CDR1 MNHEY and CDR2 SVGAGI. Unmatched junction bases numbered 9, after V lost 4 bases and J lost 5 bases.